This T cell receptor (beta chain) was identified in a study of blood T cell repertoires in COVID-19. At the level of the study: The United States, Italy and Spain provided the acute and convalescent COVID-19 samples.

The V gene's germline CDR1 is SEHNR and CDR2 FQNEAQ (reference sequence). This CDR3 is 14 amino acids long. Trimming took 5 bases from V and 5 from J; bases not matched to a gene: 4. Measured with immunoSEQ multiplex PCR; TCRdb has only the in-frame clones, and not every one. The repertoire holds about 160,000 clones, with around 83% as singletons. This sequence originates from a man in his sixties or seventies who had recovered from COVID-19. The V and J genes are TRBV7-9 and TRBJ2-2, with 8 bases fitting TRBD1. Input material: peripheral blood. The CDR3 DNA is TGTGCCAGCAGCCCCTGGACAGGGACCGGGGAGCTGTTTTTT. This gives the protein CASSPWTGTGELFF.